The 11 T cell receptor beta chains presented below share a single source sample, sequenced in a study of a mutant IDH1 vaccine in newly diagnosed glioma. The antigens these receptors bind are not known. Indicated time point: week 5, during vaccination. A 20-mer mutant IDH1 peptide at 300 ug was injected subcutaneously with topical imiquimod. This table comes from immunoSEQ multiplex PCR, and its TCRdb copy is limited to in-frame clones, with some not included. The table shows around 36,000 clones, with 91% occurring only once. The specimen comprised PBMCs, sampled from a glioma patient whose treatment included an IDH1 peptide vaccine. The receptors shown here come from a man in his forties or fifties with glioma.

The V and J genes are TRBV5-1 and TRBJ1-1; no clear D. This CDR3 comprises 16 residues. V lost 1 base to trimming and J lost 2 bases, with 15 bases between them. Germline values: CDR1 SGHRS, CDR2 YFSETQ. The CDR3 protein is CASSLRVAETNTEAFF. The DNA for the CDR3 is TGCGCCAGCAGCTTGAGGGTCGCAGAAACAAACACTGAAGCTTTCTTT.

The genes are TRBV5-1 and TRBJ2-3; D remains unclear. The CDR3 runs 14 residues. The germline V gene has CDR1 SGHRS and CDR2 YFSETQ. Deletions cut 1 base from V and 7 bases from J, with 13 bases between. The CDR3 bases are TGCGCCAGCAGCTTGTGGCAGGATAGAAATACGCAGTATTTT. It codes for CASSLWQDRNTQYF.

This clone appeared a single time. The chain carries TRBV6-1 and TRBJ2-5, with 10 bases matching TRBD2. The CDR3 loop spans 17 amino acids. Germline V gene sequence: CDR1 MNHNS, CDR2 SASEGT. Germline trimming cut 4 bases from V and 4 bases from J; bases unmatched to any gene: 12. This chain's CDR3 is CASSAAVLAGGLETQYF. CDR3 in DNA: TGTGCCAGCAGTGCCGCCGTTTTAGCGGGAGGTTTAGAGACCCAGTACTTC.

The V and J genes are TRBV7-2 and TRBJ1-6; 8 bases line up with TRBD1. The CDR3 totals 15 residues. Germline V gene lookup returns CDR1 SGHTA and CDR2 FQGNSA. J gave up 9 bases and V 5 bases, and 9 bases lay outside the gene matches. The CDR3 here is CASSTRQGQGSPLHF. The CDR3, as DNA: TGTGCCAGCAGCACTAGACAGGGGCAGGGTTCACCCCTCCACTTT.

This clone has only a few counts. This chain uses TRBV7-2 with TRBJ1-5; D remains ambiguous. V was shortened by 0 bases and J by 0 bases, with 6 bases between the two germline ends. From germline, CDR1 is SGHTA and CDR2 FQGNSA. The CDR3 contains 15 residues. The CDR3 spells CASSLAWDSNQPQHF. CDR3 nucleotide sequence: TGTGCCAGCAGCTTAGCATGGGATAGCAATCAGCCCCAGCATTTT.

The gene calls are TRBV27 and TRBJ2-7; no clear D. The CDR3 is 13 amino acids. Between the trimmed V and J ends, which lost 3 bases and 4 bases, there was a span of 10 bases. In germline, CDR1 is MNHEY, CDR2 SMNVEV (reference sequence). The CDR3 sequence is CASSFNMGYEQYF. CDR3 sequence (DNA): TGTGCCAGCAGTTTCAACATGGGGTACGAGCAGTACTTC.

The chain is built from TRBV27 and TRBJ1-5; D gene uncertain. CDR1 and CDR2 (germline): MNHEY, SMNVEV (reference sequence). The V end was cut by 5 bases, the J end by 0 bases, with 8 bases between. The CDR3 covers 14 residues. The CDR3 here is CASSPQFSNQPQHF. The CDR3 DNA reads TGTGCCAGCAGTCCGCAATTTAGCAATCAGCCCCAGCATTTT.

The V and J genes are TRBV7-2 and TRBJ2-1; TRBD2 matches at 8 bases. The CDR3 contains 17 residues. Germline V gene data show CDR1 as SGHTA and CDR2 as FQGNSA. V shed 1 base, J shed 0 bases, and the junction held 5 bases outside the gene matches. CDR3 region: CASSLDSGGASYNEQFF. The CDR3 nucleotides read TGTGCCAGCAGCTTAGATTCGGGGGGGGCCTCCTACAATGAGCAGTTCTTC.

The chain carries TRBV5-6 and TRBJ2-7; a possible D gene is TRBD2 (5 bases). V was trimmed by 6 bases and J by 0 bases, leaving 19 bases between them. Germline V lookup: CDR1 SGHDT, CDR2 YYEEEE. CDR3 length equals 16 residues. In DNA, the CDR3 is TGTGCCAGCACCCGGGGAGTGGCGTCAGGCTCCTACGAGCAGTACTTC. Its translation is CASTRGVASGSYEQYF.

This clone has only a few counts. V usage is TRBV5-6 and J usage is TRBJ1-4; 10 positions agree with TRBD1. The germline CDR1 and CDR2 sequences are SGHDT and YYEEEE. This CDR3 contains 14 residues. Unmatched junction bases numbered 8, after V lost 4 bases and J lost 11 bases. The CDR3 nucleotides are TGTGCCAGCAGCCCCACGACAGGGGGCGGGAAACTGTTTTTT. This encodes CASSPTTGGGKLFF.

This chain joins TRBV2 and TRBJ2-5; no definite D call. Germline V gene data show CDR1 as SNHLY and CDR2 as FYNNEI. V lost 5 bases and J 0 bases, leaving 7 bases between the germline ends. The CDR3 extends over 13 amino acids. The CDR3 sequence is CASSRQNQETQYF. CDR3 sequence (DNA): TGTGCCAGCAGTCGCCAGAACCAAGAGACCCAGTACTTC.